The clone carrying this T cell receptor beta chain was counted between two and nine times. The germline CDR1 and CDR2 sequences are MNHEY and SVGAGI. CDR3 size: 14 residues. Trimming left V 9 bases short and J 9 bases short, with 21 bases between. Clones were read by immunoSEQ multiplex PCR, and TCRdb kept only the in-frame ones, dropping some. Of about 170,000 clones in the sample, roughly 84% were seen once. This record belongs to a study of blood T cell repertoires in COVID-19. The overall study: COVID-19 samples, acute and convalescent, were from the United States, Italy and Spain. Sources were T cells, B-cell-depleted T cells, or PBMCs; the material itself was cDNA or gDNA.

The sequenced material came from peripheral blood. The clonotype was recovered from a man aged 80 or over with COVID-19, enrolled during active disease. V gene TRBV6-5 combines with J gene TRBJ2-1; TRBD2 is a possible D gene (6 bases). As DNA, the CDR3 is TGTGCCAGTGCTAGACGGGGGAACGCTCTTGAGCAGTTCTTC. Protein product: CASARRGNALEQFF.